The clone carrying this TCR beta chain was picked up one time. The repertoire was sequenced with immunoSEQ multiplex PCR; TCRdb's copy has only in-frame clones and lacks some. Here the sample spans roughly 70,000 clones, about nine tenths being singletons. This entry belongs to a study of OX40 agonist ivuxolimab in advanced cancers. Germline V gives CDR1 SGHTA, CDR2 FQGNSA. There are 14 residues in the CDR3. With 6 bases clipped from V and 2 bases from J, the junction kept 1 base outside the gene matches. This sequence was found in an adult with an advanced solid tumor such as melanoma, head and neck, liver or kidney cancer. The rearrangement links TRBV7-2 to TRBJ2-1; TRBD2 agrees at 10 bases. Specimen: CD4+ or CD8+ T cells sorted from blood, collected in a trial of the OX40 agonist ivuxolimab. CDR3 loop: CASRLAGAYNEQFF. The DNA of the CDR3 is TGTGCCAGCAGGCTAGCGGGGGCCTACAATGAGCAGTTCTTC.